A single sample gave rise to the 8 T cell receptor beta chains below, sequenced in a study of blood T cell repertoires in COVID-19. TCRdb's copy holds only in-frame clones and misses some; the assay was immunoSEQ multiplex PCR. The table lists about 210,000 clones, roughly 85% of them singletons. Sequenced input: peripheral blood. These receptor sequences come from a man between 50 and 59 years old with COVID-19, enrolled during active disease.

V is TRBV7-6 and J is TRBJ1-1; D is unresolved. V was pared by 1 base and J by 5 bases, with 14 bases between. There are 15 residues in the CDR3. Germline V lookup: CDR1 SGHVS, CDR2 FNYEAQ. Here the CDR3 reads CASSLDMGGSTEAFF. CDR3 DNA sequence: TGTGCCAGCAGCTTAGATATGGGAGGATCGACTGAAGCTTTCTTT.

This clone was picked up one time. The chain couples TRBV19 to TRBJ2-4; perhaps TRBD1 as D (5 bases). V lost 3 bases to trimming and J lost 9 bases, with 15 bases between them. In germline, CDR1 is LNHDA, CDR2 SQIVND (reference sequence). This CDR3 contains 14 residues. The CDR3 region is CASSMGRGAVIQYF. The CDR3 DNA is TGTGCCAGTAGTATGGGTAGGGGCGCGGTCATTCAGTACTTC.

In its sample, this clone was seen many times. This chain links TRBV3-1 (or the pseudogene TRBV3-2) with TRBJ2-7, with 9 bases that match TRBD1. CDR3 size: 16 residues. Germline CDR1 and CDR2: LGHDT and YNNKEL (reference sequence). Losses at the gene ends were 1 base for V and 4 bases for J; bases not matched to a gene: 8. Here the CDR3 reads CASSQAATGGWYEQYF. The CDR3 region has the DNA TGTGCCAGCAGCCAAGCCGCTACAGGGGGCTGGTACGAGCAGTACTTC.

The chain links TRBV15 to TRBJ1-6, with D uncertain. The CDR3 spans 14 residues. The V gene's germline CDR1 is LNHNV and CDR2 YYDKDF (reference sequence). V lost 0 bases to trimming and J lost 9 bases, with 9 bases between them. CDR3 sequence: CATSRESHGSPLHF. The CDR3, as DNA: TGTGCCACCAGCAGAGAGAGTCACGGTTCACCCCTCCACTTT.

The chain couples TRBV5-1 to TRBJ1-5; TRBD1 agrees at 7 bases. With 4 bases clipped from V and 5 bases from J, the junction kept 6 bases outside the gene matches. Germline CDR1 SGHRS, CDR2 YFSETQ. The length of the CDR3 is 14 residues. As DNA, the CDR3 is TGCGCCAGCAGCGTGACAGGGAGCGATCAGCCCCAGCATTTT. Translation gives CASSVTGSDQPQHF.

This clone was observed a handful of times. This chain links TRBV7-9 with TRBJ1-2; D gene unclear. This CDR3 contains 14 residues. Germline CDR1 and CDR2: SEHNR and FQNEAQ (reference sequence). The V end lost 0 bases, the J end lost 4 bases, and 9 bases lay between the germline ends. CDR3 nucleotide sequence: TGTGCCAGCAGCTTAGCGCTTAGCGTCTATGGCTACACCTTC. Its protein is CASSLALSVYGYTF.

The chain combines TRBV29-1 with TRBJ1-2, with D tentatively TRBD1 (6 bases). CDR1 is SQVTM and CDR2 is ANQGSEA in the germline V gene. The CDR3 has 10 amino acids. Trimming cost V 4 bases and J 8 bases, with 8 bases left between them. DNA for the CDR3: TGCAGCGTTGTGAGGGGGGGCTACACCTTC. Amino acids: CSVVRGGYTF. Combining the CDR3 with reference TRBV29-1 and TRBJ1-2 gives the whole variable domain SAVISQKPSRDICQRGTSLTIQCQVDSQVTMMFWYRQQPGQSLTLIATANQGSEATYESGFVIDKFPISRPNLTFSTLTVSNMSPEDSSIYLCSVVRGGYTFGSGTRLTVV.

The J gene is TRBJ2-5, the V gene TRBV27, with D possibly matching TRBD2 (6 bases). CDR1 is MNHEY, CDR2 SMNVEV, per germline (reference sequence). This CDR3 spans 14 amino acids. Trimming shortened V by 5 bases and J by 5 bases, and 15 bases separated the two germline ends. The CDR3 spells CASSPGLPGETQYF. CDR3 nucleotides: TGTGCCAGCAGTCCGGGACTCCCGGGGGAGACCCAGTACTTC.